This TCR beta chain was observed in a study of molecular identifiers for immune sequencing clone quantification (dated by TCRdb to between 2017 and 2018). As for the study more broadly: For a replicate experiment, the RNA from either approximately 20,000 or 100,000 naive CD8 T cells was divided into five aliquots, and four of those aliquots went on to sequencing. This methods study used CD8 T cells to benchmark TCR RNA copy counting and molecular-identifier clustering-based TCR repertoire sequencing (MIDCIRS).

General study outcomes and caveats: Spiked-in Jurkat TCR RNA (roughly 10 copies' worth), which is not part of the donor repertoire, was contained in the naive libraries. Clones above 20 RNA copies held over 99% of molecules in CMV-specific effector cells but under 1% in naive cells. When barcode sub-clustering was omitted, TCR diversity was inflated by chimeric consensus sequences, with chimeras reaching as high as 47%. Highly expanded clone sizes could be underestimated because identical TCR molecules may share a barcode. A single cell's worth of spiked-in Jurkat TCR RNA was reported detectable even among 750,000 to 1,000,000 naive CD8 T cells. Modeling indicated around 2.7 TCR RNA copies recovered per cell, compared with around 10 by digital PCR, which implies a capture efficiency of 25% to 35%.

The method behind the library was PCR. Reads for this sample came from a NextSeq 500. Bulk TCR libraries were made following a previously described method, with the TCR primers given in Table S5. Total RNA was purified with the Qiagen AllPrep DNA/RNA kit. Before analysis, reads from multiple sequencing runs of one library were combined. Regarding the original processing steps: Only reads with exact TCR constant sequence were kept, trimmed to 150 nt, and grouped by their 12-nt molecular barcodes. Reads in each barcode group were sub-clustered using a 15% Levenshtein threshold, and a quality-weighted consensus sequence was built for each RNA molecule. Non-functional sequences were discarded, and so were lower-count sequences lying one edit away from another sequence. On the basis of fitting two negative binomial distributions, barcode sub-clusters with fewer than 20% of the maximum read count were discarded. The public reads were quality trimmed at Q25 with fastp and then assembled into clones with MiXCR by TCRdb, keeping productive beta chains. All rows with the same CDR3 protein become a single entry with the most common DNA and genes. The V and J calls and clone size are TCRdb's, not the authors'. This sample lists about 86,000 distinct CDR3 sequences; about 23% were detected once. The top ten clonotypes cover roughly 0.76% of the sample.

Naive CD8 T cell libraries were made from about 20,000 to 1,000,000 sorted cells using 10%, 30% or 50% of purified RNA. Naive CD8 T cells were FACS-sorted as CD8+CD4-CCR7+CD45RA+ on a BD FACSAria II into RLT Plus buffer. To test detection sensitivity, Jurkat RNA equivalent to ten TCR copies was spiked into samples of about 17,000-1,100,000 naive CD8 T cells. Enrichment of CD8 T cells was performed with RosetteSep CD8+ T Cell Enrichment Cocktail and Ficoll-Paque, after which ACK red cell lysis was carried out. The CDR3 numbers 12 residues from cysteine through phenylalanine. Only CDR3 DNA remains: 36 bases, in frame from the first base. CDR1 and CDR2 are read off the germline V gene as SGDLS and YYNGEE. V was cut back by 0 bases and J by 11 bases, leaving a gap of 6 bases between them. As concerns this clonotype: Its binding antigen is unknown. Base qualities are missing; no much larger clone stands one base away.

The sample taken for sequencing was naive CD8+ T cells from blood, with Jurkat cell RNA spiked in. Reading the label with the study, this specimen's cell subset or site is: FACS-sorted CD8+CD4-CCR7+CD45RA+ naive T cells. This receptor was taken from a human donor in good health. Some libraries in this study had Jurkat cell RNA spiked in. This chain joins TRBV9 to TRBJ1-6, and possibly TRBD1, on 6 matching bases. The bases are TGTGCCAGCAGCGTAGGGGACACACCCCTCCACTTT. The translation is CASSVGDTPLHF. Extended through the reference TRBV9 and TRBJ1-6 proteins, this CDR3 yields the full variable domain: DSGVTQTPKHLITATGQRVTLRCSPRSGDLSVYWYQQSLDQGLQFLIQYYNGEERAKGNILERFSAQQFPDLHSELNLSSLELGDSALYFCASSVGDTPLHFGNGTRLTVT.